Listed below are T cell receptor beta chains from one sample, sequenced in a study of blood T cell repertoires in COVID-19. The protocol was immunoSEQ multiplex PCR, while the TCRdb copy is restricted to in-frame clones and leaves out a portion. The table shows roughly 250,000 clones, with 80% to 90% occurring only once. Source material: PBMCs or T cells enriched from blood (not recorded which). These receptors were obtained from a woman in her thirties who had recovered from COVID-19. Both conserved end residues are part of each CDR3. Fields, in order: V gene, J gene, D gene, clone size, CDR3 protein, CDR3 DNA. D genes are given only for firm matches. Clone size is given for some rows only: seen once, a few or many times, or a class if the clone is expanded.

>TRBV9|TRBJ2-2|TRBD2|-
CASRETSGARTGELFF
TGTGCCAGCAGGGAGACTAGCGGGGCACGCACCGGGGAGCTGTTTTTT
>TRBV27|TRBJ1-2|TRBD1|-
CASSRTFPGQGEGYTF
TGTGCCAGCAGCCGAACTTTTCCGGGACAGGGGGAAGGCTACACCTTC
>TRBV19|TRBJ2-7|-|-
CASSPLGNYEQYF
TGTGCCAGTAGTCCTCTGGGCAACTACGAGCAGTACTTC
>TRBV23-1|TRBJ1-3|TRBD1|-
CASSPQGTGEARNTIYF
TGCGCCAGCAGCCCGCAGGGGACAGGGGAGGCGAGAAACACCATATATTTT
>TRBV7-9|TRBJ2-1|-|few
CASSSIPRDGPEQFF
TGTGCCAGCAGCAGTATACCTCGGGATGGACCTGAGCAGTTCTTC
>TRBV7-8|TRBJ1-2|-|-
CASSSGGLDYGYTF
TGTGCCAGCAGCTCCGGGGGGTTGGACTATGGCTACACCTTC
>TRBV7-9|TRBJ2-5|-|-
CASSPPGHPQETQYF
TGTGCCAGCAGCCCCCCGGGACACCCTCAAGAGACCCAGTACTTC
>TRBV5-1|TRBJ2-3|-|-
CASSSSRNTDTQYF
TGCGCCAGCAGCTCGTCTAGGAACACAGATACGCAGTATTTT
>TRBV7-9|TRBJ1-1|-|-
CASRGRVMNTEAFF
TGTGCCAGCAGAGGGAGGGTCATGAACACTGAAGCTTTCTTT
>TRBV19|TRBJ1-5|-|-
CASIPPGRGSNQPQHF
TGTGCCAGTATCCCCCCGGGCAGGGGCAGCAATCAGCCCCAGCATTTT